This T cell receptor (beta chain) comes out of a study of T cells in Graves' hyperthyroidism and ophthalmopathy. The CDR3 is 17 residues long. Unmatched junction bases numbered 15, after V lost 5 bases and J lost 13 bases. Germline V gene data show CDR1 as MDHEN and CDR2 as SYDVKM. This clonotype was recorded a few times. Amplified TCR beta CDR3 regions came from RNA transcripts. RT-PCR in the first round (using the HTBI primer set) targeted the TCR CDR3. MiXCR, run by TCRdb on the multiplex PCR reads, gives a single entry per CDR3 protein. The sample yields 550,000 to 700,000 distinct CDR3 sequences, more than 45% seen once.

What was sequenced was peripheral blood or thyroid tissue (not recorded which). The receptor comes from an adult woman with Graves' disease, either hyperthyroidism or ophthalmopathy (not recorded which). This rearrangement joins TRBV28 to TRBJ2-2, with 14 bases matching TRBD2. In nucleotides, the CDR3 is TGTGCCAGCAGTGACCGACTAGCGGGAGGGCCAAGGCGCCGGCTGTTTTTT. Its translation: CASSDRLAGGPRRRLFF.